This entry concerns a single T cell receptor (beta chain). As yet, its antigen is unknown. The sample originates from a study of cytomegalovirus exposure and HLA in healthy donors. About the study: According to later analysis, the same platform produced the approximately 120 validation and over 600 first-cohort repertoires. Study observations and caveats: Most TCR sequences were uncommon, yet certain public TCRs appeared in many donors.

This table comes from immunoSEQ multiplex PCR, and its TCRdb copy is limited to in-frame clones, with some not included. The sample lists about 73,000 clones, around 94% occurring once. Sequenced input: PBMCs. The clonotype was recovered from a woman between 18 and 29 years old in good health and CMV-seropositive.

The CDR3 loop reads CASSPGAGLRNTEAFF. CDR3 in DNA: TGTGCCAGCAGCCCGGGCGCAGGGCTAAGGAACACTGAAGCTTTCTTT. This chain connects TRBV5-6 to TRBJ1-1, with D possibly matching TRBD1 (5 bases). V dropped 4 bases and J dropped 1 base, with 17 bases sitting between them. The germline CDR1 and CDR2 sequences are SGHDT and YYEEEE. The CDR3 is made up of 16 amino acids.